What follows are 6 T cell receptor beta chains derived from one specimen sequenced in a study of T cells expressing NK-cell markers. TCRdb reprocessed the 5' RACE reads, keeping one entry per CDR3 protein, no DNA. In total, the table holds approximately 460,000 distinct CDR3 sequences. The sequenced material came from blood T cells: a sorted CD56 or NKG2C T cell subset, CD4+ or CD8+ T cells, or bulk PBMC T cells (not recorded which). These receptors were obtained from a woman aged 18 to 69 in good health.

This chain's CDR3 is CASSQGGPGEGQYF. The V and J genes are TRBV4-3 and TRBJ2-5; TCRdb's D call, TRBD2, is unchecked because there is no DNA. The CDR3 extends over 14 amino acids. CDR1 is LGHNA, CDR2 YSLEER, per germline.

The chain joins TRBV24-1 to TRBJ2-3; as DNA is missing, the TRBD1 call by TCRdb cannot be tested. The CDR3 spans 16 residues. CDR1 is KGHDR, CDR2 SFDVKD, per germline. CDR3 residues: CATSDPGQGEADTQYF.

The chain links TRBV4-3 to TRBJ1-4; there is no DNA to check the TCRdb D call of TRBD1. The CDR3 extends over 15 amino acids. The germline V gene has CDR1 LGHNA and CDR2 YSLEER. The CDR3 spells CASSQDWGQGEKLFF.

V is TRBV12-3 or TRBV12-4 and J is TRBJ2-2; as DNA is missing, the TRBD1 call by TCRdb cannot be tested. The CDR3 extends over 13 amino acids. This CDR3 is CASNYQGGGELFF.

The chain links TRBV7-3 to TRBJ2-1; the TCRdb D gene call, TRBD2, has no DNA to confirm it. Germline CDR1 reads SGHTA; CDR2 reads FQGTGA. The CDR3 totals 15 residues. The CDR3 sequence: CASSSGLGLKNEQFF.

The CDR3 loop reads CSADPGPENEQFF. The chain employs TRBV20-1 and TRBJ2-1; TCRdb picks TRBD1, but there is no DNA to check that call. In germline, CDR1 is DFQATT, CDR2 SNEGSKA (reference sequence). CDR3 length equals 13 residues.